The rows below give T cell receptor beta chains drawn from one sample of a study of cytomegalovirus exposure and HLA in healthy donors. Sequencing was performed with immunoSEQ multiplex PCR; in TCRdb, only in-frame clones are kept and a portion is missing. The sample includes over 80,000 clones, roughly four fifths of them seen just once. Specimen: PBMCs. The receptor source for this set is a man aged 35-49 years in good health and CMV-seronegative. Both conserved end residues are part of each CDR3. D genes are given only for firm matches.

>NA|TRBJ1-2|TRBV6-5
CASSYFGVGYGYTF
>TRBD1|TRBJ1-1|TRBV5-6
CASSIPGQGNTEAFF
>TRBD2|TRBJ2-3|TRBV7-7
CASSPLGLGRDTQYF
>NA|TRBJ2-5|TRBV27
CASSFGISGGGTETQYF
>NA|TRBJ1-5|TRBV5-1
CASSEQGGNQPQHF
>NA|TRBJ2-3|TRBV2
CATTGVYNADTQYF
>TRBD1|TRBJ2-7|TRBV11-2
CASYGDSAYEQYF
>TRBD1|TRBJ1-6|TRBV7-8
CASSPNTGASPLHF
>TRBD1|TRBJ2-7|TRBV5-1
CASSSRQGVSYEQYF
>TRBD1|TRBJ1-2|TRBV30
CAWSLDRGGGYTF
>TRBD1|TRBJ2-7|TRBV7-8
CASSPDRNYEQYF